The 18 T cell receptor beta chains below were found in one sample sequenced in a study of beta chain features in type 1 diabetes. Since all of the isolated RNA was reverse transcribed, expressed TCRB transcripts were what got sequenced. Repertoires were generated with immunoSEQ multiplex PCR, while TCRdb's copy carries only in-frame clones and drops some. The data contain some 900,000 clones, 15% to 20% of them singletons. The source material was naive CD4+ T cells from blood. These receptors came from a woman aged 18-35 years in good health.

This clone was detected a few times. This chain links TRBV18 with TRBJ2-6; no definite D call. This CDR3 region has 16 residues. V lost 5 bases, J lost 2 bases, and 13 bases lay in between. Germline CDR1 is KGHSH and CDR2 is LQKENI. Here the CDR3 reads CASSTPPDPGANVLTF. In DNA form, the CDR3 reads TGTGCCAGCTCAACCCCACCGGACCCTGGGGCCAACGTCCTGACTTTC.

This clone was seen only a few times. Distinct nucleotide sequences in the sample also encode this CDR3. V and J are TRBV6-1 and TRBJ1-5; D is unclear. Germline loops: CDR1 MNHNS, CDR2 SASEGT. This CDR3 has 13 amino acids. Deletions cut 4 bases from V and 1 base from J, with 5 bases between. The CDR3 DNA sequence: TGTGCCAGCAGTGTGGAGAGCAATCAGCCCCAGCATTTT. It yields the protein CASSVESNQPQHF.

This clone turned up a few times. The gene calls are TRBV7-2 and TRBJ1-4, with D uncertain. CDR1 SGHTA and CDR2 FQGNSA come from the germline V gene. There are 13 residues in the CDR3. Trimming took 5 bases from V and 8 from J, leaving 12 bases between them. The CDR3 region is CASSRIGWEKLFF. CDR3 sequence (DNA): TGTGCCAGCAGCCGTATAGGGTGGGAAAAACTGTTTTTT.

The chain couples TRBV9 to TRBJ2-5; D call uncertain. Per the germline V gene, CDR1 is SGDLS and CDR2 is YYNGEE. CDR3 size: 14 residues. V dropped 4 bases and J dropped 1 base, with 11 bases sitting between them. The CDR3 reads CASSPSAIQETQYF. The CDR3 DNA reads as TGTGCCAGCAGCCCCTCCGCGATCCAAGAGACCCAGTACTTC.

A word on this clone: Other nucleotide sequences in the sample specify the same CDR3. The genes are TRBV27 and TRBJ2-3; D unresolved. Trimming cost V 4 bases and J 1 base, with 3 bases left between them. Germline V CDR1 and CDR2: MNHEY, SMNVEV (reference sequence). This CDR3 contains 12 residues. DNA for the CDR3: TGTGCCAGCAGTTCCGGCACAGATACGCAGTATTTT. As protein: CASSSGTDTQYF.

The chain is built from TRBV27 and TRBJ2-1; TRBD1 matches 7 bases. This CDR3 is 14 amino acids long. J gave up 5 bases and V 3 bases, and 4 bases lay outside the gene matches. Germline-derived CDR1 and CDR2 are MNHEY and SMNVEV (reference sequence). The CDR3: CASSFRDSNNEQFF. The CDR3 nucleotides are TGTGCCAGCAGTTTCAGGGACAGTAACAATGAGCAGTTCTTC.

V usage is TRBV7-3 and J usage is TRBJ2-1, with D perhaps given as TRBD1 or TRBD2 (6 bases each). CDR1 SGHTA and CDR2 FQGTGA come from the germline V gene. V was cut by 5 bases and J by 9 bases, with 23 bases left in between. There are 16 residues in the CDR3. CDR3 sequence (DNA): TGTGCCAGCAGCCGACTAGGGGGTGCGGTAGGAGGTGAGCAGTTCTTC. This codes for CASSRLGGAVGGEQFF.

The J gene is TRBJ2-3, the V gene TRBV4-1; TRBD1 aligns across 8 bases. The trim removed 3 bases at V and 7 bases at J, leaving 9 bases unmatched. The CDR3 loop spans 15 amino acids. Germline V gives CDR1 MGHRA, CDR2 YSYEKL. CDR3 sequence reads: CASSQQTGVVNTQYF. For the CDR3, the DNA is TGCGCCAGCAGCCAGCAGACAGGGGTCGTGAATACGCAGTATTTT.

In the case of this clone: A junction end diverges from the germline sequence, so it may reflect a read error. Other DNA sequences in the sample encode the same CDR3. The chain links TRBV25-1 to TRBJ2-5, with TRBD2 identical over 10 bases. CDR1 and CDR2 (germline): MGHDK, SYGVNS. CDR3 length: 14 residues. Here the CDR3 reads CASSDPASGSRSYF. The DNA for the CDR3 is TGCGCCAGCAGCGACCCCGCTAGCGGGAGCCGTTCGTACTTC.

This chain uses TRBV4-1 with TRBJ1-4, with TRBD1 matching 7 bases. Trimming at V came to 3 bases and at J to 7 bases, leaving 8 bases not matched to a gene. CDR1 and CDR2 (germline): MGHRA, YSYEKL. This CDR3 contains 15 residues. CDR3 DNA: TGCGCCAGCAGCCAGCCGACAGGGCTAAGTGAAAAACTGTTTTTT. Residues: CASSQPTGLSEKLFF.

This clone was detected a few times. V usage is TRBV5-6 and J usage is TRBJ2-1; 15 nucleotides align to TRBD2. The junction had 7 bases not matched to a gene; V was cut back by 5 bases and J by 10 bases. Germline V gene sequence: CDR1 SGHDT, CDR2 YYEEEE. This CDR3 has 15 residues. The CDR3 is CASRRTGLAGGEQFF. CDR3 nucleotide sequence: TGTGCCAGCAGACGAACAGGACTAGCGGGAGGGGAGCAGTTCTTC.

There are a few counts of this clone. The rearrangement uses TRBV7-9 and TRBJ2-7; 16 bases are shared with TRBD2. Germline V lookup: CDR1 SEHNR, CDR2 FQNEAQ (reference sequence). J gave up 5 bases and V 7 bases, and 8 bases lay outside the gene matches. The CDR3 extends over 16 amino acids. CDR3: CASTGTGTSGRDEQYF. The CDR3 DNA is TGTGCCAGCACCGGGACCGGGACTAGCGGGAGGGACGAGCAGTACTTC.

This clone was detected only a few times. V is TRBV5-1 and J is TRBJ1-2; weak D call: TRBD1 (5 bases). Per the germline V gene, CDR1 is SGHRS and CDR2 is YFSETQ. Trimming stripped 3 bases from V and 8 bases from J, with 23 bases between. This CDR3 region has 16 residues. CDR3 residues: CASSSTAGPVAEGYTF. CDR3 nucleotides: TGCGCCAGCAGCTCGACGGCGGGACCCGTTGCTGAGGGCTACACCTTC.

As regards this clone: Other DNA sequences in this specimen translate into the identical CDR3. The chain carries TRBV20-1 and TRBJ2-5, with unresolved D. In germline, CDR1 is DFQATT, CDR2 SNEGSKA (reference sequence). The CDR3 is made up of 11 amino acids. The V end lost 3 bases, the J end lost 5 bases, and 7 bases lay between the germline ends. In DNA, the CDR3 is TGCAGTGCTAGCCCGAGGGAGACCCAGTACTTC. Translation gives CSASPRETQYF.

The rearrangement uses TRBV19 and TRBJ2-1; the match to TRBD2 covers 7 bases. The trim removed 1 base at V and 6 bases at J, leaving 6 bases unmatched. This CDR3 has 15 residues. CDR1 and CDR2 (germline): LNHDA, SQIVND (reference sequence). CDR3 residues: CASSIGGGGRNEQFF. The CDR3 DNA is TGTGCCAGTAGTATAGGTGGCGGGGGACGCAATGAGCAGTTCTTC.

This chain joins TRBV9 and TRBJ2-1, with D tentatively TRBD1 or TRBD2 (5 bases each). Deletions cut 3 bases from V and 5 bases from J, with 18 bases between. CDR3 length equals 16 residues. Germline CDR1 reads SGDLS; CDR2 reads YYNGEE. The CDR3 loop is CASSAGTSKKNNEQFF. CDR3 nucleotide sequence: TGTGCCAGCAGCGCCGGGACCTCCAAAAAAAACAATGAGCAGTTCTTC. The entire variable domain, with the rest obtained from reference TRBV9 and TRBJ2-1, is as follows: DSGVTQTPKHLITATGQRVTLRCSPRSGDLSVYWYQQSLDQGLQFLIQYYNGEERAKGNILERFSAQQFPDLHSELNLSSLELGDSALYFCASSAGTSKKNNEQFFGPGTRLTVL.

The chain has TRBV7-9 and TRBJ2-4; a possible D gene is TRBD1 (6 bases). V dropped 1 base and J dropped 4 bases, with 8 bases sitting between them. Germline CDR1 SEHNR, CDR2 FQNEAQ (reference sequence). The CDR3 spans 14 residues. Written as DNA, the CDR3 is TGTGCCAGCAGCTTAGGACAGGAAAAAAACATTCAGTACTTC. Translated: CASSLGQEKNIQYF.

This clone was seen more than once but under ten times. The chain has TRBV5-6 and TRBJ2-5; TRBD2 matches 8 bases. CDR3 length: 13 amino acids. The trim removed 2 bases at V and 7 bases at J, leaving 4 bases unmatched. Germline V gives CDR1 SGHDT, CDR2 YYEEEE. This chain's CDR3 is CASSLAGAGTQYF. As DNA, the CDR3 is TGTGCCAGCAGCTTAGCGGGAGCGGGGACCCAGTACTTC.